This T cell receptor beta chain was recovered during a study of OX40 agonist ivuxolimab in advanced cancers. Turning to the study itself: Anti-PD-1, anti-PD-L1 or anti-CTLA-4 therapy given earlier was allowed, and roughly 40% had some.

About this clone itself: Antigen: not known.

Study-level findings and limits: CD8+ T cells (on average) carried more expanded clones than CD4+ T cells. What antigens the expanded peripheral T cells recognized was never established.

Only in-frame clones appear in the TCRdb table, and some are missing; sequencing was by immunoSEQ multiplex PCR. The table shows fewer than 60,000 clones, with 87% occurring only once. V shed 7 bases, J shed 7 bases, and the junction held 9 bases outside the gene matches. Looked up from germline, CDR1 is SQVTM and CDR2 is ANQGSEA. CDR3 length: 13 residues. The receptor was derived from an adult with an advanced solid tumor such as melanoma, head and neck, liver or kidney cancer. The sequences come from CD4+ or CD8+ T cells sorted from blood, collected in a trial of the OX40 agonist ivuxolimab. The chain links TRBV29-1 to TRBJ2-1, with 8 bases that match TRBD1. CDR3 DNA: TGCAGCGGAAACAGGGGGGCGCAGAATGAGCAGTTCTTC. It codes for CSGNRGAQNEQFF.